This TCR beta chain was sequenced during a study of ipilimumab plus nivolumab after autologous stem cell transplantation. Assay used: immunoSEQ multiplex PCR; TCRdb lists only in-frame clones, some missing. The table lists 84,000 or so clones, over 80% of them singletons. The germline gives CDR1 MNHEY, CDR2 SVGAGI. There are 14 residues in the CDR3. V lost 7 bases and J lost 1; bases outside the gene matches: 5. In the case of this clone: Its antigen is undetermined.

Patients got ipilimumab 1 mg/kg beginning 14 to 28 days post-transplant. Dosing: nivolumab 3 mg/kg IV, weeks 1, 4, 7, 10, then every two weeks to week 26. Study results and caveats: Per the authors, repertoire, Treg and microbiota data justify further study.

This chain links TRBV6-5 with TRBJ2-3, with TRBD2 matching over 7 bases. The sequence derives from a male donor with diffuse large B-cell lymphoma. The material was PBMCs, obtained in a trial of ipilimumab plus nivolumab as post-transplant consolidation. The CDR3 reads CASNPAGGTDTQYF. CDR3 in DNA: TGTGCCAGCAATCCGGCGGGGGGCACAGATACGCAGTATTTT.